These 19 T cell receptor beta chains share one sample of origin, sequenced in a study of T cells after yellow fever vaccination. TCRdb recomputed calls from the 5' RACE reads with MiXCR, one row per CDR3 protein. The sample includes under 500,000 distinct CDR3 sequences, around 19% of them seen just once. The sequencing here drew on PBMCs, taken before the yellow fever booster vaccination. These receptors came from a man aged 18-30 years who received the YFV17D yellow fever vaccine.

The table lists this clonotype with many counts. This chain connects TRBV4-3 to TRBJ1-2, with D maybe TRBD1 (6 bases). Trimming cost V 0 bases and J 4 bases, with 9 bases left between them. The CDR3 is 14 residues long. From germline, CDR1 is LGHNA and CDR2 YSLEER. The CDR3 loop is CASSQDGQLYGYTF. In DNA form, the CDR3 reads TGCGCCAGCAGCCAAGATGGACAGCTCTATGGCTACACCTTC.

The chain recombines TRBV6-2 or TRBV6-3 with TRBJ1-2; 7 bases align to TRBD1. The CDR3 runs 15 residues. CDR1 is MNHEY and CDR2 is SVGEGT in the germline V gene. With 5 bases clipped from V and 7 bases from J, the junction kept 13 bases outside the gene matches. CDR3 loop: CASSQPHRGSIGYTF. The CDR3 bases are TGTGCCAGCAGTCAGCCCCACAGGGGATCTATTGGCTACACCTTC.

In its sample, this clonotype was seen a few times. The chain uses TRBV5-1 and TRBJ2-3, with TRBD1 identical over 9 bases. Per germline, CDR1 SGHRS and CDR2 YFSETQ. V shed 0 bases and J 5 bases; nucleotides not matched to a gene: 7. The CDR3 totals 16 residues. The CDR3: CASSLAGTGQGDTQYF. Here the CDR3 DNA reads TGCGCCAGCAGCTTGGCCGGGACGGGACAGGGAGATACGCAGTATTTT.

The chain is built from TRBV20-1 and TRBJ2-7; possibly TRBD1 for D (6 bases). V lost 5 bases and J 2 bases, leaving 7 bases between the germline ends. The CDR3 length is 11 residues. Per the germline V gene, CDR1 is DFQATT and CDR2 is SNEGSKA (reference sequence). The CDR3, as DNA: TGCAGTGCTCAGGGGACCTACGAGCAGTACTTC. Translating it yields CSAQGTYEQYF.

The CDR3 spells CASSVSGTEAFF. The CDR3 DNA sequence: TGTGCCAGCAGCGTTTCCGGGACAGAAGCTTTCTTT. The chain employs TRBV7-2 and TRBJ1-1; a possible D gene is TRBD1 (6 bases). Looked up from germline, CDR1 is SGHTA and CDR2 is FQGNSA. Between the trimmed V and J ends, which lost 5 bases and 8 bases, there was a span of 12 bases. The length of the CDR3 is 12 residues.

A few counts support this clonotype. The V call is TRBV5-1, the J call TRBJ2-3, with unresolved D. CDR3 length: 16 amino acids. V lost 2 bases to trimming and J lost 1 base, with 14 bases between them. From germline, CDR1 is SGHRS and CDR2 YFSETQ. CDR3 DNA: TGCGCCAGCAGCTTTCTAGATGGGTCTGGCACAGATACGCAGTATTTT. Amino acids: CASSFLDGSGTDTQYF.

V and J are TRBV6-6 and TRBJ2-6, with D perhaps given as TRBD1 or TRBD2 (6 bases each). The germline V and J ends were trimmed by 0 bases and 2 bases, with 8 bases remaining between them. CDR1 and CDR2 (germline): MNHNY, SVGAGI (reference sequence). This CDR3 contains 16 residues. The chain's CDR3 is CASSYSRGAGANVLTF. The CDR3 DNA sequence: TGTGCCAGCAGTTACTCGAGGGGGGCTGGGGCCAACGTCCTGACTTTC.

This clonotype was counted only a few times. The CDR3 bases are TGCAGTGCTAGACCTGGAGGGGCTGGAAACACCATATATTTT. It is translated as CSARPGGAGNTIYF. The chain links TRBV20-1 to TRBJ1-3, with D tentatively TRBD1 (5 bases). The CDR3 consists of 14 residues. Trimming stripped 2 bases from V and 2 bases from J, with 10 bases between. CDR1 and CDR2 (germline): DFQATT, SNEGSKA (reference sequence).

The gene calls are TRBV20-1 and TRBJ1-1; D is undetermined. Per the germline V gene, CDR1 is DFQATT and CDR2 is SNEGSKA (reference sequence). The length of the CDR3 is 12 residues. The V and J ends lost 3 bases and 1 base respectively, with 6 bases between them. Here the CDR3 DNA reads TGCAGTGCTAGCGCGCAGAACACTGAAGCTTTCTTT. Encoded protein: CSASAQNTEAFF.

This clonotype showed up just a few times. The chain has TRBV5-1 and TRBJ2-6, with TRBD1 as a possible D gene (6 bases). The germline CDR1 and CDR2 sequences are SGHRS and YFSETQ. This CDR3 contains 16 residues. V was clipped by 7 bases and J by 4 bases, with 18 bases between them. CDR3 nucleotide sequence: TGCGCCAGCGGGCCCTCGACAGGCTCCGGGGCCAACGTCCTGACTTTC. This translates into CASGPSTGSGANVLTF.

This clonotype was counted only a few times. This chain joins TRBV20-1 and TRBJ2-3; 11 bases are a match to TRBD2. The CDR3 is made up of 14 amino acids. Germline-derived CDR1 and CDR2 are DFQATT and SNEGSKA (reference sequence). V lost 1 base and J lost 4; bases outside the gene matches: 1. The DNA for the CDR3 is TGCAGTGCTAGAGGGACTAGCGGGTCAGATACGCAGTATTTT. Translating it yields CSARGTSGSDTQYF.

This chain connects TRBV7-9 to TRBJ2-1; unclear D gene. CDR1 is SEHNR and CDR2 is FQNEAQ in the germline V gene (reference sequence). V lost 3 bases and J lost 2, with 11 bases in between. This CDR3 spans 15 amino acids. The CDR3 is CASSFAPGAYNEQFF. The CDR3 DNA reads as TGTGCCAGCAGCTTCGCGCCAGGAGCCTACAATGAGCAGTTCTTC. Full variable domain (rest looked up from reference TRBV7-9 and TRBJ2-1): DTGVSQNPRHKITKRGQNVTFRCDPISEHNRLYWYRQTLGQGPEFLTYFQNEAQLEKSRLLSDRFSAERPKGSFSTLEIQRTEQGDSAMYLCASSFAPGAYNEQFFGPGTRLTVL.

There are a few counts of this clonotype. The chain is built from TRBV12-3 or TRBV12-4 and TRBJ2-3; 9 nucleotides agree with TRBD2. CDR3 length equals 16 residues. The ends lost 2 bases at V and 2 bases at J; junction bases unmatched: 5. The CDR3 region is CASSLRLAGFTDTQYF. The CDR3 DNA reads as TGTGCCAGCAGTTTAAGGCTAGCGGGGTTCACAGATACGCAGTATTTT.

This clonotype was detected many times. The chain employs TRBV7-6 and TRBJ2-3; 8 bases are shared with TRBD2. V dropped 3 bases and J dropped 2; count of bases not matched to a gene: 7. CDR3 size: 16 residues. Germline CDR1 SGHVS, CDR2 FNYEAQ. The CDR3 bases are TGTGCCAGCAGCTTGGTAGCGGGGTCAATCACAGATACGCAGTATTTT. It specifies CASSLVAGSITDTQYF.

The rearrangement links TRBV30 to TRBJ2-5, with D tentatively TRBD2 (6 bases). Trimming stripped 2 bases from V and 2 bases from J, with 12 bases between. This CDR3 spans 14 amino acids. The germline gives CDR1 GTSNPN, CDR2 SVGIG (reference sequence). The CDR3 DNA sequence: TGTGCCTGGAGTTCCACCCGGGGGCAAGAGACCCAGTACTTC. Encoded protein: CAWSSTRGQETQYF.

A note on this clonotype: Possible read error: a much larger clone is one base away. The chain uses TRBV5-4 and TRBJ2-1; no clear D gene. Germline V gives CDR1 SGHNT, CDR2 YYREEE (reference sequence). This CDR3 is built from 12 residues. The CDR3 coding sequence is TGTGCCCGCAGCTTGGTGGCGAATGAGCAGTTCTTC. Translated, it gives CARSLVANEQFF.

This clonotype occurred a few times. This rearrangement joins TRBV19 to TRBJ2-2; 7 nucleotides match TRBD2. CDR1 is LNHDA, CDR2 SQIVND, per germline (reference sequence). V was pared by 3 bases and J by 5 bases, with 3 bases of the junction left unmatched. This CDR3 has 14 amino acids. CDR3 coding DNA: TGTGCCAGTAGTATTGGCGGGGGAACCGGGGAGCTGTTTTTT. Protein: CASSIGGGTGELFF.

This clonotype was observed a few times. The chain combines TRBV10-3 with TRBJ2-1, with D perhaps TRBD1 (6 bases). The V and J ends lost 3 bases and 7 bases respectively, with 13 bases between them. The CDR3 has 14 amino acids. Germline V gene sequence: CDR1 ENHRY, CDR2 SYGVKD. In DNA, the CDR3 is TGTGCCATCAGTGATCAGGGGTTGTCAAATGAGCAGTTCTTC. It is translated as CAISDQGLSNEQFF.

This clonotype was picked up many times. The chain is built from TRBV7-2 and TRBJ2-1; D gene ambiguous. The CDR3 loop spans 13 amino acids. Trimming removed 1 base at V and 12 bases at J, with 13 bases between. Germline CDR1 reads SGHTA; CDR2 reads FQGNSA. In nucleotides, the CDR3 is TGTGCCAGCAGCTTAGGAGCCGGCGGACGGCAGTTCTTC. It is translated as CASSLGAGGRQFF.